This TCR beta chain was recorded in a study of T cell repertoires in cytomegalovirus infection. Study-level background: HLA-B-restricted CMV epitopes that are well studied were used alongside recently identified HLA-C-restricted ones. General study points: Accumulated public TCR beta family frequency recognized individuals carrying CMV together with the relevant HLA. Dominating the ex vivo response were TCR beta clonotypes that were CMV-specific and HLA-C-restricted.

Regarding this clonotype: Its cognate antigen is unknown.

Trimming removed 5 bases at V and 7 bases at J, with 15 bases between. The CDR3 totals 14 residues. Per germline, CDR1 SEHNR and CDR2 FQNEAQ (reference sequence). TCRdb passed the reads through MiXCR, listing each CDR3 protein once. The table has around 100,000 distinct CDR3 sequences, over 30% seen once. This chain uses TRBV7-9 with TRBJ1-5; no clear D gene. The receptor comes from a human donor in good health (CMV status not recorded). Some clones in this sample may be carry-over from other donors' samples. This material consisted of CD8+ T cells from cultured PBMCs, taken from culture after CMV antigen stimulation. In nucleotides, the CDR3 is TGTGCCAGCAGCGGTAGAGGTGTGCAGCAGCCCCAGCATTTT. It specifies CASSGRGVQQPQHF.